This entry concerns a single TCR beta chain. Antigen: not known. It was CD45RO-negative cells, positively selected for CCR7, that made up naive CD8 cells, with terminally differentiated effector memory CD45RA+ cells excluded. The CDR3 runs 13 residues. V was pared by 3 bases and J by 8 bases, with 14 bases between. The V gene's germline CDR1 is MNHEY and CDR2 SMNVEV (reference sequence). Assay: immunoSEQ multiplex PCR; the TCRdb copy retains only in-frame clones and omits some. The table lists about 2 million clones, less than 95% of them singletons. These data are taken from a study of shared clonotypes between healthy human individuals. Study in general: Per donor, CD8 memory used one plate, CD8 naive used two, CD4 memory used three and CD4 naive used three.

Study-level findings and limits: Rarefaction showed sorted-subset sequencing was incomplete despite large depth. About 5% of naive CD4 clonotypes were shared across a handful of donors. Memory subsets generally showed lower estimated richness than naive subsets.

The chain has TRBV27 and TRBJ2-7; perhaps TRBD2 as D (7 bases). The specimen was naive CD8+ T cells sorted from blood. The sequence came from a man aged 18 to 30 in good health. The CDR3 loop reads CASSFGGRGQQYF. The CDR3 DNA is TGTGCCAGCAGTTTCGGGGGGCGCGGGCAGCAGTACTTC.